The 30 T cell receptor beta chains below come from one sample, sequenced in a study of Ad26.COV2.S vaccination and SARS-CoV-2 variants (dated by TCRdb to about 2021). The treatment or condition label, read with the paper, signifies: roughly 20 received Ad26.COV2.S at low or high dose, single or two shots; a few received placebo; per-sample allocation not given. Repertoires of vaccine and placebo recipients were sequenced from samples taken on day 63 after the first injection. Libraries were prepared through the immunoSEQ multiplex PCR assay. TCRdb re-hosts the immuneACCESS table, in-frame sequences only. Its copies lack some clones; in the studies checked, an unresolved V gene accounts for under half of them, and the cause for the rest is not known. Present in this sample are some 390,000 clones, 80% to 90% of which were seen just once. Under 4% of the sample rests with the top ten. The starting material was peripheral blood, obtained in a trial of Ad26.COV2.S vaccine versus placebo. The receptors stem from a person aged 18-60 years who received the Ad26.COV2.S COVID-19 vaccine or a placebo.

The chain joins TRBV6-5 to TRBJ2-2; D uncertain. CDR3 length equals 14 residues. CDR1 and CDR2 (germline): MNHEY, SVGAGI. V dropped 5 bases and J dropped 6 bases, with 13 bases sitting between them. The CDR3 loop reads CASSPLLTPGELFF. DNA for the CDR3: TGTGCCAGCAGTCCTCTTCTAACGCCCGGGGAGCTGTTTTTT.

The gene calls are TRBV6-5 and TRBJ2-5; TRBD2 matches at 12 bases. This CDR3 is 15 amino acids long. The junction had 2 bases not matched to a gene; V was cut back by 2 bases and J by 4 bases. From germline, CDR1 is MNHEY and CDR2 SVGAGI. CDR3 coding DNA: TGTGCCAGCAGTTACCTAGCGGGGGGGAGAGAGACCCAGTACTTC. Protein product: CASSYLAGGRETQYF.

The chain recombines TRBV3-1 (or the pseudogene TRBV3-2) with TRBJ2-3; D unresolved. CDR3 length equals 15 residues. V shed 8 bases and J shed 2 bases, with 17 bases lying between them. The germline gives CDR1 LGHDT, CDR2 YNNKEL (reference sequence). This chain's CDR3 is CASLPRTPLTDTQYF. The CDR3 bases are TGTGCCAGCTTACCCAGAACCCCCCTCACAGATACGCAGTATTTT.

This clone came up once. The genes are TRBV10-2 and TRBJ1-1, with D unclear. This CDR3 region has 13 residues. The V end was cut by 5 bases, the J end by 5 bases, with 12 bases between. Per germline, CDR1 WSHSY and CDR2 SAAADI. CDR3 amino acids: CASSWGVRTEAFF. In DNA, the CDR3 is TGCGCCAGCAGTTGGGGTGTTCGAACTGAAGCTTTCTTT.

The sample holds one count of this clone. This sequence joins TRBV2 and TRBJ2-1; TRBD1 matches 8 bases. The ends lost 4 bases at V and 0 bases at J; junction bases unmatched: 17. The CDR3 runs 20 residues. CDR1 and CDR2 from the germline V gene are SNHLY and FYNNEI. CDR3 nucleotides: TGTGCCAGCAGTGCCCGGGACAGGCGGGACTTAGCGGCCTCCTACAATGAGCAGTTCTTC. This translates into CASSARDRRDLAASYNEQFF. Full variable domain (remainder filled in from reference TRBV2 and TRBJ2-1): EPEVTQTPSHQVTQMGQEVILRCVPISNHLYFYWYRQILGQKVEFLVSFYNNEISEKSEIFDDQFSVERPDGSNFTLKIRSTKLEDSAMYFCASSARDRRDLAASYNEQFFGPGTRLTVL.

The chain recombines TRBV29-1 with TRBJ2-5; 7 bases align to TRBD2. V dropped 2 bases and J dropped 5; count of bases not matched to a gene: 5. The CDR3 spans 13 residues. Germline V CDR1 and CDR2: SQVTM, ANQGSEA. The CDR3 sequence: CSVETGAGETQYF. Written as DNA, the CDR3 is TGCAGCGTTGAAACAGGAGCGGGGGAGACCCAGTACTTC. The full variable domain, in which reference TRBV29-1 and TRBJ2-5 provide the parts outside the CDR3, is SAVISQKPSRDICQRGTSLTIQCQVDSQVTMMFWYRQQPGQSLTLIATANQGSEATYESGFVIDKFPISRPNLTFSTLTVSNMSPEDSSIYLCSVETGAGETQYFGPGTRLLVL.

The gene calls are TRBV5-5 and TRBJ2-1; D tentatively reads TRBD1 or TRBD2 (6 bases each). V lost 1 base and J lost 4, with 18 bases in between. This CDR3 has 17 amino acids. Germline values: CDR1 SGHKS, CDR2 YYEKEE (reference sequence). In DNA, the CDR3 is TGTGCCAGCAGCTTGCTGGGAGGACAGCTAGTATACAATGAGCAGTTCTTC. It is translated as CASSLLGGQLVYNEQFF.

The rearrangement joins TRBV6-5 to TRBJ2-3; D possibly matches TRBD1 or TRBD2 (6 bases each). The CDR3 extends over 14 amino acids. Germline V CDR1 and CDR2: MNHEY, SVGAGI. With 4 bases removed from V and 2 bases from J, the gap between germline ends came to 10 bases. Here the CDR3 reads CASSFGGHTDTQYF. The CDR3 DNA follows: TGTGCCAGCAGTTTCGGGGGACACACAGATACGCAGTATTTT.

The rearrangement links TRBV9 to TRBJ2-1; TRBD2 aligns across 9 bases. The CDR3 loop spans 15 amino acids. Germline V CDR1 and CDR2: SGDLS, YYNGEE. With 2 bases clipped from V and 4 bases from J, the junction kept 4 bases outside the gene matches. The CDR3 region is CASSVLSGGYNEQFF. The CDR3 region has the DNA TGTGCCAGCAGCGTCCTTAGCGGGGGATACAATGAGCAGTTCTTC. The variable domain in full, with the rest retrieved from reference TRBV9 and TRBJ2-1, is DSGVTQTPKHLITATGQRVTLRCSPRSGDLSVYWYQQSLDQGLQFLIQYYNGEERAKGNILERFSAQQFPDLHSELNLSSLELGDSALYFCASSVLSGGYNEQFFGPGTRLTVL.

The chain combines TRBV6-5 with TRBJ2-5, with D tentatively TRBD1 (6 bases). Looked up from germline, CDR1 is MNHEY and CDR2 is SVGAGI. This CDR3 has 14 amino acids. V lost 4 bases and J 2 bases, leaving 11 bases between the germline ends. This CDR3 is CASSFRGGQETQYF. The DNA for the CDR3 is TGTGCCAGCAGTTTCCGAGGGGGACAAGAGACCCAGTACTTC.

This chain uses TRBV5-4 with TRBJ2-5, with 7 bases matching TRBD2. Per the germline V gene, CDR1 is SGHNT and CDR2 is YYREEE (reference sequence). After removal of 4 bases from V and 2 bases from J, the junction contained 8 bases not matched to a gene. CDR3 length: 15 amino acids. The chain's CDR3 is CASSLGGSRQETQYF. CDR3 coding DNA: TGTGCCAGCAGCCTAGGCGGGAGCCGGCAAGAGACCCAGTACTTC.

This chain joins TRBV4-3 and TRBJ2-3; D is unclear. Germline V gene lookup returns CDR1 LGHNA and CDR2 YSLEER. This CDR3 has 18 amino acids. Trimming left V 0 bases short and J 5 bases short, with 21 bases between. CDR3 DNA sequence: TGCGCCAGCAGCCAAGAATCCTGGATTGTAAGTTTAGTAGATACGCAGTATTTT. Protein product: CASSQESWIVSLVDTQYF.

The J gene is TRBJ2-7, the V gene TRBV25-1, with 9 nucleotides matching TRBD2. Per the germline V gene, CDR1 is MGHDK and CDR2 is SYGVNS. Trimming removed 3 bases from V and 0 bases from J; junction bases left unmatched: 9. This CDR3 is built from 17 residues. The CDR3 sequence: CASSDQLLAGNSYEQYF. The CDR3 nucleotides are TGTGCCAGCAGTGACCAACTGCTAGCGGGGAACTCCTACGAGCAGTACTTC.

The J gene is TRBJ1-2, the V gene TRBV5-5; 8 nucleotides align to TRBD1. Germline-derived CDR1 and CDR2 are SGHKS and YYEKEE (reference sequence). This CDR3 contains 14 residues. Trimming cost V 0 bases and J 4 bases; bases outside gene matches: 2. The CDR3 sequence is CASSLGQGAYGYTF. CDR3 nucleotides: TGTGCCAGCAGCTTGGGTCAGGGGGCCTATGGCTACACCTTC.

This sequence joins TRBV6-1 and TRBJ1-2, with D possibly matching TRBD1 (6 bases). Trimming shortened V by 2 bases and J by 3 bases, and 10 bases separated the two germline ends. This CDR3 has 14 amino acids. Germline V lookup: CDR1 MNHNS, CDR2 SASEGT. CDR3 region: CASSETGLDYGYTF. The CDR3 coding sequence is TGTGCCAGCAGTGAAACAGGGCTCGACTATGGCTACACCTTC.

The genes are TRBV12-3 or TRBV12-4 and TRBJ1-1, with D possibly being TRBD1 (5 bases). The CDR3 has 12 residues. Trimming removed 4 bases at V and 8 bases at J, with 11 bases between. This chain's CDR3 is CASSYIPGEAFF. The CDR3 coding sequence is TGTGCCAGCAGTTACATACCAGGGGAAGCTTTCTTT.

The CDR3 loop is CASSPASYYGYTF. For the CDR3, the DNA is TGTGCCAGCTCACCAGCGAGCTACTATGGCTACACCTTC. V is TRBV18 and J is TRBJ1-2, with unresolved D. The CDR3 runs 13 residues. Trimming cost V 2 bases and J 3 bases, with 7 bases left between them. The germline V gene has CDR1 KGHSH and CDR2 LQKENI.

The chain employs TRBV2 and TRBJ1-4; the D gene is possibly TRBD1 (5 bases). Germline CDR1 and CDR2: SNHLY and FYNNEI. The CDR3 loop spans 15 amino acids. Deletions cut 3 bases from V and 0 bases from J, with 8 bases between. CDR3 loop: CASSEDKATNEKLFF. The CDR3 nucleotides are TGTGCCAGCAGTGAGGACAAGGCAACTAATGAAAAACTGTTTTTT.

The chain carries TRBV2 and TRBJ2-1, with 9 bases aligning to TRBD2. In germline, CDR1 is SNHLY, CDR2 FYNNEI. With V trimmed by 3 bases and J by 7 bases, 1 base remained unmatched. There are 13 residues in the CDR3. The CDR3 DNA follows: TGTGCCAGCAGTGATCTAGCGGGGAATGAGCAGTTCTTC. Translated: CASSDLAGNEQFF.

Comment on this clone: At the DNA level, this CDR3 is encoded by other sequences in the same sample as well. CDR3 protein: CASSPGGNTEAFF. The CDR3 DNA follows: TGTGCCAGCTCACCTGGCGGGAACACTGAAGCTTTCTTT. The chain employs TRBV18 and TRBJ1-1; D gene ambiguous. The germline V gene has CDR1 KGHSH and CDR2 LQKENI. This CDR3 spans 13 amino acids. The germline V and J ends were trimmed by 3 bases and 1 base, with 6 bases remaining between them.

The V call is TRBV7-9, the J call TRBJ2-1; D unresolved. CDR3 length equals 12 residues. Trimming left V 4 bases short and J 9 bases short, with 10 bases between. The germline V gene has CDR1 SEHNR and CDR2 FQNEAQ (reference sequence). DNA of the CDR3: TGTGCCAGCAGCTACGACTCCTCTGAGCAGTTCTTC. This codes for CASSYDSSEQFF.

J is TRBJ1-3 and V is TRBV7-9, with a possible D match to TRBD1 (6 bases). V was clipped by 4 bases and J by 2 bases, with 9 bases between them. Germline V gene sequence: CDR1 SEHNR, CDR2 FQNEAQ (reference sequence). CDR3 length: 14 residues. For the CDR3, the DNA is TGTGCCAGCAGCTCTACAGGGACTGGAAACACCATATATTTT. It encodes CASSSTGTGNTIYF.

The chain uses TRBV27 and TRBJ1-1; no firm D call. Germline-derived CDR1 and CDR2 are MNHEY and SMNVEV (reference sequence). CDR3 length: 14 amino acids. V gave up 4 bases and J gave up 4 bases, with 13 bases separating them. The CDR3 here is CASSSNIDSTEAFF. The CDR3 DNA sequence: TGTGCCAGCAGTTCGAACATTGACTCCACTGAAGCTTTCTTT.

This sequence joins TRBV11-2 and TRBJ2-5; TRBD2 aligns across 13 bases. Germline V gene lookup returns CDR1 SGHAT and CDR2 FQNNGV. The CDR3 has 15 residues. V gave up 4 bases and J gave up 4 bases; unmatched junction bases: 3. The CDR3 loop is CASSSWTSGGETQYF. CDR3 sequence (DNA): TGTGCCAGCAGCTCCTGGACTAGCGGGGGAGAGACCCAGTACTTC.

The chain employs TRBV18 and TRBJ1-1; D unclear. The CDR3 has 13 amino acids. V gave up 6 bases and J gave up 8 bases, with 16 bases separating them. Germline CDR1 KGHSH, CDR2 LQKENI. CDR3 sequence reads: CASSHEPAAEAFF. The CDR3, as DNA: TGTGCCAGCTCGCACGAGCCGGCCGCGGAAGCTTTCTTT.

This sequence joins TRBV2 and TRBJ2-1; D possibly corresponds to TRBD2 (5 bases). The CDR3 totals 15 residues. Germline V gene data show CDR1 as SNHLY and CDR2 as FYNNEI. Trimming left V 1 base short and J 3 bases short, with 10 bases between. The CDR3 protein is CASSEGGNLYNEQFF. Here the CDR3 DNA reads TGTGCCAGCAGTGAAGGAGGGAACCTCTACAATGAGCAGTTCTTC.

This clone appeared a few times. The CDR3: CASSLAATGAWGYTF. In DNA, the CDR3 is TGTGCCAGCAGCTTAGCGGCGACAGGGGCTTGGGGCTACACCTTC. The rearrangement joins TRBV7-9 to TRBJ1-2; 8 nucleotides match TRBD1. Germline CDR1 and CDR2: SEHNR and FQNEAQ (reference sequence). This CDR3 spans 15 amino acids. Germline trimming cut 0 bases from V and 8 bases from J; bases unmatched to any gene: 8.

This chain uses TRBV7-8 with TRBJ1-5; 10 bases align to TRBD1. J was trimmed by 6 bases and V by 4 bases; bases with no gene match: 6. The CDR3 totals 15 residues. The germline CDR1 and CDR2 sequences are SGHVS and FQNEAQ. Here the CDR3 DNA reads TGTGCCAGCAGCTCGGACAGGGGGGGAGGTCAGCCCCAGCATTTT. The encoded protein is CASSSDRGGGQPQHF.

The rearrangement uses TRBV25-1 and TRBJ1-4; no definite D call. Germline V gives CDR1 MGHDK, CDR2 SYGVNS. The CDR3 covers 11 residues. Trimming left V 4 bases short and J 5 bases short, with 2 bases between. The CDR3 nucleotides read TGTGCCAGCAGTGTAAATGAAAAACTGTTTTTT. Protein sequence: CASSVNEKLFF.

There are a few counts of this clone. The rearrangement joins TRBV5-6 to TRBJ1-4, with D tentatively TRBD1 (6 bases). Germline CDR1 SGHDT, CDR2 YYEEEE. The germline V and J ends were trimmed by 0 bases and 0 bases, with 12 bases remaining between them. The CDR3 totals 17 residues. The CDR3 nucleotides read TGTGCCAGCAGCTTGGCGGGGACACCGGCAACTAATGAAAAACTGTTTTTT. Translating it yields CASSLAGTPATNEKLFF. Based on the CDR3 plus reference TRBV5-6 and TRBJ1-4, the full variable domain is DAGVTQSPTHLIKTRGQQVTLRCSPKSGHDTVSWYQQALGQGPQFIFQYYEEEERQRGNFPDRFSGHQFPNYSSELNVNALLLGDSALYLCASSLAGTPATNEKLFFGSGTQLSVL.